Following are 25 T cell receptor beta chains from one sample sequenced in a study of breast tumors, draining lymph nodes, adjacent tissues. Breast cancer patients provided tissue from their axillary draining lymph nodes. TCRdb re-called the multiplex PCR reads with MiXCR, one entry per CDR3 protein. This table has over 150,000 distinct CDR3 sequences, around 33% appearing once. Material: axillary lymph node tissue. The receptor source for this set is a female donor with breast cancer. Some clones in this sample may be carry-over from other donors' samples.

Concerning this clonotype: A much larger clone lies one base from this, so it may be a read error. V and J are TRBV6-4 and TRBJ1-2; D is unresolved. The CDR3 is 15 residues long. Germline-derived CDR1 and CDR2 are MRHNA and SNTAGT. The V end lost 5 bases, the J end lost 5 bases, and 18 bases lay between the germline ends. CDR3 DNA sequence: TGTGCCAGCAGTCGACCAAATGCCCCGGGATATGGCTACACCTTC. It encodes CASSRPNAPGYGYTF.

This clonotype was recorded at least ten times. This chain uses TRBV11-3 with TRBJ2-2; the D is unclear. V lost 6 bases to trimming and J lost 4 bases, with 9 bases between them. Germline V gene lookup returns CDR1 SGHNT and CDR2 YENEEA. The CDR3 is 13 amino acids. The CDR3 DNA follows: TGTGCCAGCAGAAACTCGGGCACCGGGGAGCTGTTTTTT. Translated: CASRNSGTGELFF.

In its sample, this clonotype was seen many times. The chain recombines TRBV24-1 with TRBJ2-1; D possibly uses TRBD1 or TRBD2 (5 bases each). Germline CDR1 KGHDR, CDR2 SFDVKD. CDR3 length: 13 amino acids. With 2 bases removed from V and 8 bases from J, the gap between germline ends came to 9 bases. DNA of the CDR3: TGTGCCACCAGTGATTGGGGGAGCGATGAGCAGTTCTTC. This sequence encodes CATSDWGSDEQFF.

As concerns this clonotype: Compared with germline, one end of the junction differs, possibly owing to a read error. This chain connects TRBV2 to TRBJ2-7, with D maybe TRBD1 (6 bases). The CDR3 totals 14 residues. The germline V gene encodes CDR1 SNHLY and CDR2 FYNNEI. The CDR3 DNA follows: TGTGCCAGCAGTGAGGACAGATCCATCTGCGAGCAGTACTTT. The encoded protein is CASSEDRSICEQYF.

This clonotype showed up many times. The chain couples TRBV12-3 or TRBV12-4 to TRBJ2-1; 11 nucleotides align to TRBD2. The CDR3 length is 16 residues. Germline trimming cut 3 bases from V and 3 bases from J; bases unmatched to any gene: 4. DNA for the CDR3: TGTGCCAGCAGTTTTAAGACTAGCGGGGTCTACAATGAGCAGTTCTTC. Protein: CASSFKTSGVYNEQFF.

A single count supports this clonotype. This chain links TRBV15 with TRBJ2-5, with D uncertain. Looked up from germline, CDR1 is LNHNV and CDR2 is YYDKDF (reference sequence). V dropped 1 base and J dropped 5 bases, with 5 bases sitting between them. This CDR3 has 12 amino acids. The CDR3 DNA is TGTGCCACCAGCAGAGGGCGTGAGACCCAGTACTTC. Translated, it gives CATSRGRETQYF.

CDR3 DNA sequence: TGCAGCAGTAGAAGTGACACCGGGGAGCTGTTTTTT. This sequence encodes CSSRSDTGELFF. The chain is built from TRBV29-1 and TRBJ2-2; D is uncertain. Trimming left V 8 bases short and J 3 bases short, with 10 bases between. This CDR3 spans 12 amino acids. From germline, CDR1 is SQVTM and CDR2 ANQGSEA.

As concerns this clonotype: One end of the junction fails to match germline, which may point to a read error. The CDR3 bases are TGTGCCAGTAGCCGGACAGGCAGCAATCAACCCCAGCATTTT. Translation gives CASSRTGSNQPQHF. The chain recombines TRBV19 with TRBJ1-5; 7 bases match TRBD1. CDR3 size: 14 residues. CDR1 is LNHDA, CDR2 SQIVND, per germline (reference sequence).

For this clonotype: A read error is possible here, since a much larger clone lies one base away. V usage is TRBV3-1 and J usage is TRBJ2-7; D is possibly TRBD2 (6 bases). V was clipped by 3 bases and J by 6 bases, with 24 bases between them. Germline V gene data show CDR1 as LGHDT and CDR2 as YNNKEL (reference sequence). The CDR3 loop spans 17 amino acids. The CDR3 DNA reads TGTGCCAGCAGCCATCTTCCCGCGCGTCAAGGGAGGTGCGAGCAGTACTTC. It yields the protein CASSHLPARQGRCEQYF.

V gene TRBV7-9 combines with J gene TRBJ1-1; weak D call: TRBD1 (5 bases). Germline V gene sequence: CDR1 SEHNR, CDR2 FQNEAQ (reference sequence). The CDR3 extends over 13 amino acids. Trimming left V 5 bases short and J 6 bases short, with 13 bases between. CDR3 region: CASSSQMGAEAFF. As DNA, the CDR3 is TGTGCCAGCAGCAGCCAAATGGGGGCTGAAGCTTTCTTT.

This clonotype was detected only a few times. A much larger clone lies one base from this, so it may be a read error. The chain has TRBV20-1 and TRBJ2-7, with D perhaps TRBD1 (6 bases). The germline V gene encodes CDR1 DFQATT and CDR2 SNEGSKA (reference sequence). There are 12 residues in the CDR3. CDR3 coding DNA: TGCAGTGGGGGGCCTCTCTCCTACGAGCCGTACTTC. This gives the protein CSGGPLSYEPYF.

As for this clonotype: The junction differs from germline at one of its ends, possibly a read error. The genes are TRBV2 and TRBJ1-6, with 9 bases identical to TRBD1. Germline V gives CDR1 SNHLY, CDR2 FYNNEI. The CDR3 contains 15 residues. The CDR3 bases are TGTGCCAGCAGTGGAACGGGACAGGGAAATTCGCCCCTCCACTTT. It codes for CASSGTGQGNSPLHF.

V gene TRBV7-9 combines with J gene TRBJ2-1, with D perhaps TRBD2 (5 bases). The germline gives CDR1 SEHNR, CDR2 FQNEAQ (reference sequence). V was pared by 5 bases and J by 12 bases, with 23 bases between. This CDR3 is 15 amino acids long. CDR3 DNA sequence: TGTGCCAGCAGCCCTAGCCCCAGCTCCTACGATGTGCAGTTCTTC. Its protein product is CASSPSPSSYDVQFF.

The CDR3 reads CATSAREGTRLYEQYF. The CDR3 DNA reads as TGTGCCACCAGTGCTAGAGAGGGCACTCGGCTATACGAGCAGTACTTC. The rearrangement joins TRBV24-1 to TRBJ2-7; possibly TRBD2 for D (5 bases). V was trimmed by 5 bases and J by 4 bases, leaving 20 bases between them. CDR3 length equals 16 residues. Germline V lookup: CDR1 KGHDR, CDR2 SFDVKD.

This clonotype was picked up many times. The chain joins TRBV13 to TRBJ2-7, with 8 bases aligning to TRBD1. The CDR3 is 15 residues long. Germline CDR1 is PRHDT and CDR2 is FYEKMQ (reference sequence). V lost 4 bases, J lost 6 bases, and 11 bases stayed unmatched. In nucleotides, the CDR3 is TGTGCCAGCAGCTCGAGAAGGACAGGGAGCGGCGAGCAGTACTTC. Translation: CASSSRRTGSGEQYF.

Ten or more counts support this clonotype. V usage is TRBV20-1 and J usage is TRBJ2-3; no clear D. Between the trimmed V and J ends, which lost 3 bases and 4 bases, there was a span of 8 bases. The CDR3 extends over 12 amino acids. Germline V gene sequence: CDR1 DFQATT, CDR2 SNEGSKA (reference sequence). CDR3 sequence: CSASPSADTQYF. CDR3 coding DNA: TGCAGTGCTAGCCCCTCCGCAGATACGCAGTATTTT.

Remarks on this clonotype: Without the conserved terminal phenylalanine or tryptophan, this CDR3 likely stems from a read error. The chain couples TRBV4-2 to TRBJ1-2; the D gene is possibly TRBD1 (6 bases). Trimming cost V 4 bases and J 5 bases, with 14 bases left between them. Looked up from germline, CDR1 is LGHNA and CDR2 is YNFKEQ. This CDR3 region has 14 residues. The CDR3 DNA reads TGTGCCAGCAGCCGGGTGCAGGGGAGGTATGGCTACACCGTC. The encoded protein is CASSRVQGRYGYTV.

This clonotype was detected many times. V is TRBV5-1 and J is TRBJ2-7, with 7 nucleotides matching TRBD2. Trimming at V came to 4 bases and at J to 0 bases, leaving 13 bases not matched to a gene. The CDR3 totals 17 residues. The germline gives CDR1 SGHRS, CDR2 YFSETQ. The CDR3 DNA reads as TGCGCCAGCAGCCCGATGGGGGAGGGACTTTTCTCCTACGAGCAGTACTTC. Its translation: CASSPMGEGLFSYEQYF. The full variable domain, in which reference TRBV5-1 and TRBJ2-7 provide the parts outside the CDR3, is KAGVTQTPRYLIKTRGQQVTLSCSPISGHRSVSWYQQTPGQGLQFLFEYFSETQRNKGNFPGRFSGRQFSNSRSEMNVSTLELGDSALYLCASSPMGEGLFSYEQYFGPGTRLTVT.

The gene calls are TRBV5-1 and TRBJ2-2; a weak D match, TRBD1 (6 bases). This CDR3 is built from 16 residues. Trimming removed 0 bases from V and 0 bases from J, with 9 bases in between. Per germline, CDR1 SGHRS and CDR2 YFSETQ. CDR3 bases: TGCGCCAGCAGCTTGGCCGGGACATCGAACACCGGGGAGCTGTTTTTT. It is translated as CASSLAGTSNTGELFF.

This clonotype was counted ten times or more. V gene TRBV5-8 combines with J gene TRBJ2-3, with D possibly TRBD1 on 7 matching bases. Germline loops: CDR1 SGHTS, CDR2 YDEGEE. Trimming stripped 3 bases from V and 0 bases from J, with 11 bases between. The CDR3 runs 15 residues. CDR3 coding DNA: TGTGCCAGCAGCTCGGAGGGGGCTAGCACAGATACGCAGTATTTT. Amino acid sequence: CASSSEGASTDTQYF. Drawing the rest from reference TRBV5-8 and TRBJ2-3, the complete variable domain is EAGVTQSPTHLIKTRGQQATLRCSPISGHTSVYWYQQALGLGLQFLLWYDEGEERNRGNFPPRFSGRQFPNYSSELNVNALELEDSALYLCASSSEGASTDTQYFGPGTRLTVL.

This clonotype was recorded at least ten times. CDR3 region: CASSIGRRETQYF. CDR3 in DNA: TGTGCCAGTAGTATCGGCAGGCGCGAGACCCAGTACTTC. The chain is built from TRBV19 and TRBJ2-5, with D uncertain. Germline CDR1 is LNHDA and CDR2 is SQIVND (reference sequence). The CDR3 runs to 13 residues. The ends were cut back, 3 bases at V and 5 bases at J, with 10 bases in the middle.

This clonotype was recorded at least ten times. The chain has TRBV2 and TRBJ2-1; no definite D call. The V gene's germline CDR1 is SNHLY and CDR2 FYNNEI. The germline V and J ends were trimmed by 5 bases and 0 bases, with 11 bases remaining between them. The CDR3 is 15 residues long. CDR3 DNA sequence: TGTGCCAGCAGTCCAGACGGCAGCTCCTACAATGAGCAGTTCTTC. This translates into CASSPDGSSYNEQFF. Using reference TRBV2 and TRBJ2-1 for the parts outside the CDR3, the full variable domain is EPEVTQTPSHQVTQMGQEVILRCVPISNHLYFYWYRQILGQKVEFLVSFYNNEISEKSEIFDDQFSVERPDGSNFTLKIRSTKLEDSAMYFCASSPDGSSYNEQFFGPGTRLTVL.

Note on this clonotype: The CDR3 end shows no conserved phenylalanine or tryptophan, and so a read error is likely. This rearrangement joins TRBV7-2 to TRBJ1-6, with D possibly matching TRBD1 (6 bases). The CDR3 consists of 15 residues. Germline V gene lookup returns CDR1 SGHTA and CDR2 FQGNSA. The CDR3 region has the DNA TGCGCCAGCAGCCCCGTGGGGGGCACCAATTCACCCCTCCACCTT. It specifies CASSPVGGTNSPLHL.

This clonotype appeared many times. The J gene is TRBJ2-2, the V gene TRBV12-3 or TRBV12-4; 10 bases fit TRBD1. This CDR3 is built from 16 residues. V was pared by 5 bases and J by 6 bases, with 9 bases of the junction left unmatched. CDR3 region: CASSPQGQGIAGELFF. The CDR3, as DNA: TGTGCCAGCAGTCCCCAGGGACAGGGGATAGCCGGGGAGCTGTTTTTT.

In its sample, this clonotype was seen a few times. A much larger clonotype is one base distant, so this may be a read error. The CDR3 loop reads CASRKAHASYEQYF. The CDR3 DNA is TGTGCCAGCAGAAAAGCGCACGCCTCCTACGAGCAGTACTTC. The chain combines TRBV5-8 with TRBJ2-7; D is ambiguous. This CDR3 has 14 amino acids. V gave up 5 bases and J gave up 0 bases, with 12 bases separating them. Germline V gene data show CDR1 as SGHTS and CDR2 as YDEGEE.